The next 17 T cell receptor beta chains were all read from a single sample in a study of beta chain features in type 1 diabetes. Every isolated RNA sample was fully reverse transcribed, so sequencing captured expressed TCRB transcripts. Only in-frame clones appear in the TCRdb table, and some are missing; sequencing was by immunoSEQ multiplex PCR. Counted here are some 410,000 clones, 10% to 12% occurring once; the ten biggest clones make up 0.04% to 0.05%. Sequencing input: naive CD4+ T cells from blood. These receptors were collected from a woman under 30 in good health.

The chain uses TRBV9 and TRBJ2-3, with D unresolved. The CDR3 runs to 17 residues. Germline V gene data show CDR1 as SGDLS and CDR2 as YYNGEE. V shed 0 bases and J shed 0 bases, with 14 bases lying between them. CDR3 in amino acids: CASSVDTSFTSTDTQYF. CDR3 coding DNA: TGTGCCAGCAGCGTAGATACCAGCTTTACTAGCACAGATACGCAGTATTTT.

The chain links TRBV7-2 to TRBJ1-2, with unresolved D. Trimming stripped 5 bases from V and 1 base from J, with 5 bases between. CDR1 and CDR2 (germline): SGHTA, FQGNSA. There are 12 residues in the CDR3. The CDR3 spells CASSTHNYGYTF. As DNA, the CDR3 is TGTGCCAGCAGCACCCATAACTATGGCTACACCTTC.

This clone was recorded a few times. The V gene is TRBV30, the J gene TRBJ2-7; weak D call: TRBD2 (6 bases). Germline V gene data show CDR1 as GTSNPN and CDR2 as SVGIG (reference sequence). Deletions cut 1 base from V and 6 bases from J, with 7 bases between. The CDR3 is made up of 11 amino acids. The CDR3 coding sequence is TGTGCCTGGAGTGGTAGCGGCGAGCAGTACTTC. Encoded protein: CAWSGSGEQYF.

V is TRBV7-9 and J is TRBJ1-1; D is unclear. Trimming stripped 5 bases from V and 0 bases from J, with 16 bases between. From germline, CDR1 is SEHNR and CDR2 FQNEAQ (reference sequence). The CDR3 is made up of 16 amino acids. This CDR3 reads CASSTREGPMNTEAFF. Here the CDR3 DNA reads TGTGCCAGCAGCACCCGGGAGGGCCCCATGAACACTGAAGCTTTCTTT.

This clone was found a few times. The chain is built from TRBV18 and TRBJ2-7; 8 nucleotides agree with TRBD2. The CDR3 length is 13 residues. The V gene end was trimmed by 3 bases and the J gene end by 5 bases; junction bases not matched to a gene: 3. Germline lookup yields CDR1 KGHSH and CDR2 LQKENI. In nucleotides, the CDR3 is TGTGCCAGCTCACCTGCGGGGGGCCACGAGCAGTACTTC. The encoded protein is CASSPAGGHEQYF. Combining the CDR3 with reference TRBV18 and TRBJ2-7 gives the whole variable domain NAGVMQNPRHLVRRRGQEARLRCSPMKGHSHVYWYRQLPEEGLKFMVYLQKENIIDESGMPKERFSAEFPKEGPSILRIQQVVRGDSAAYFCASSPAGGHEQYFGPGTRLTVT.

The chain joins TRBV4-3 to TRBJ2-7; D perhaps matches TRBD2 (5 bases). The CDR3 length is 14 residues. V was pared by 0 bases and J by 4 bases, with 10 bases between. CDR1 and CDR2 from the germline V gene are LGHNA and YSLEER. CDR3 protein: CASSQDNSGYEQYF. The DNA for the CDR3 is TGCGCCAGCAGCCAAGATAACAGCGGATACGAGCAGTACTTC.

This clone appeared a few times. This chain links TRBV11-1 with TRBJ1-5; D gene uncertain. V dropped 5 bases and J dropped 1 base, with 6 bases sitting between them. Per the germline V gene, CDR1 is SGHAT and CDR2 is FQDESV (reference sequence). CDR3 length: 13 amino acids. DNA for the CDR3: TGTGCCAGCAGCACGGACAGCAATCAGCCCCAGCATTTT. Amino acid sequence: CASSTDSNQPQHF.

This clone was seen a few times. The J gene is TRBJ1-1, the V gene TRBV21-1; the table's D call, TRBD1, was not checked against the DNA. TRBV21-1 counts as a pseudogene. The CDR3 runs to 14 residues. The CDR3 here is CASSKVDRASEAFF. The CDR3 region has the DNA TGTGCCAGCAGCAAAGTCGACAGGGCTAGTGAAGCTTTCTTT.

The chain couples TRBV18 to TRBJ1-2; 8 bases align to TRBD1. V lost 0 bases to trimming and J lost 0 bases; unmatched junction nucleotides: 6. From germline, CDR1 is KGHSH and CDR2 LQKENI. The CDR3 runs 17 residues. This CDR3 is CASSPPIKGQANYGYTF. As DNA, the CDR3 is TGTGCCAGCTCACCACCCATCAAGGGACAGGCTAACTATGGCTACACCTTC.

As concerns this clone: At the DNA level, this CDR3 is encoded by other sequences in the same sample as well. The gene calls are TRBV29-1 and TRBJ1-2; the match to TRBD1 covers 8 bases. Germline trimming cut 6 bases from V and 4 bases from J; bases unmatched to any gene: 4. The germline V gene encodes CDR1 SQVTM and CDR2 ANQGSEA. The CDR3 covers 12 residues. The CDR3 sequence is CSVGTGGYGYTF. CDR3 DNA: TGCAGCGTGGGAACAGGGGGCTATGGCTACACCTTC.

In this sample, this clone turned up a few times. V usage is TRBV7-2 and J usage is TRBJ1-2; possible D gene TRBD1, 6 bases. CDR3 length: 13 residues. CDR1 is SGHTA, CDR2 FQGNSA, per germline. V was clipped by 5 bases and J by 6 bases, with 13 bases between them. The CDR3 here is CASSVGGSDGYTF. CDR3 nucleotides: TGTGCCAGCAGCGTAGGGGGTTCGGATGGCTACACCTTC.

The chain carries TRBV25-1 and TRBJ2-3; TRBD1 aligns across 7 bases. The V gene's germline CDR1 is MGHDK and CDR2 SYGVNS. The CDR3 covers 11 residues. J was trimmed by 11 bases and V by 3 bases; bases with no gene match: 2. Here the CDR3 DNA reads TGTGCCAGCAGTGACTGGGACAGGCAGTATTTT. Residues: CASSDWDRQYF. Full variable domain (rest looked up from reference TRBV25-1 and TRBJ2-3): EADIYQTPRYLVIGTGKKITLECSQTMGHDKMYWYQQDPGMELHLIHYSYGVNSTEKGDLSSESTVSRIRTEHFPLTLESARPSHTSQYLCASSDWDRQYFGPGTRLTVL.

The chain links TRBV7-2 to TRBJ2-7; D remains unclear. From germline, CDR1 is SGHTA and CDR2 FQGNSA. This CDR3 is 12 amino acids long. V was pared by 0 bases and J by 6 bases, with 6 bases between. The CDR3 protein is CASSLAHREQYF. CDR3 nucleotide sequence: TGTGCCAGCAGCTTAGCCCATCGCGAGCAGTACTTC.

The gene calls are TRBV7-9 and TRBJ1-1; no definite D call. V was trimmed by 5 bases and J by 3 bases, leaving 10 bases between them. The CDR3 extends over 13 amino acids. Germline V gives CDR1 SEHNR, CDR2 FQNEAQ (reference sequence). This CDR3 reads CASSPRRDTEAFF. DNA of the CDR3: TGTGCCAGCAGCCCCCGAAGGGACACTGAAGCTTTCTTT.

The chain is built from TRBV11-2 and TRBJ2-5, with D unclear. CDR1 and CDR2 (germline): SGHAT, FQNNGV. V was clipped by 2 bases and J by 7 bases, with 20 bases between them. The CDR3 contains 16 residues. This chain's CDR3 is CASSLLAAWDVWTQYF. Here the CDR3 DNA reads TGTGCCAGCAGCTTATTGGCGGCTTGGGATGTGTGGACCCAGTACTTC. Full variable domain (outside the CDR3, taken from reference TRBV11-2 and TRBJ2-5): EAGVAQSPRYKIIEKRQSVAFWCNPISGHATLYWYQQILGQGPKLLIQFQNNGVVDDSQLPKDRFSAERLKGVDSTLKIQPAKLEDSAVYLCASSLLAAWDVWTQYFGPGTRLLVL.

V gene TRBV4-1 combines with J gene TRBJ1-1; TRBD1 might be the D (6 bases). The V and J ends lost 5 bases and 0 bases respectively, with 13 bases between them. There are 15 residues in the CDR3. Per germline, CDR1 MGHRA and CDR2 YSYEKL. In DNA form, the CDR3 reads TGCGCCAGCAGCTATATAGGACAGCTGAACACTGAAGCTTTCTTT. It translates to CASSYIGQLNTEAFF.

The sample holds a few counts of this clone. The chain carries TRBV28 and TRBJ2-5; D is perhaps TRBD1 or TRBD2 (5 bases each). The CDR3 totals 12 residues. The germline V gene has CDR1 MDHEN and CDR2 SYDVKM. Trimming shortened V by 5 bases and J by 4 bases, and 8 bases separated the two germline ends. The CDR3 protein is CASSGGRETQYF. DNA for the CDR3: TGTGCCAGCAGTGGGGGTCGAGAGACCCAGTACTTC.